The clone carrying this T cell receptor beta chain has a handful of counts. These data are taken from a study of OX40 agonist ivuxolimab in advanced cancers. Germline loops: CDR1 GTSNPN, CDR2 SVGIG (reference sequence). V shed 3 bases and J shed 3 bases, with 9 bases lying between them. This CDR3 spans 13 amino acids. This table comes from immunoSEQ multiplex PCR, and its TCRdb copy is limited to in-frame clones, with some not included. The sample lists about 86,000 clones, about 90% occurring once. The sequencing here drew on CD4+ or CD8+ T cells sorted from blood, taken in a trial of the OX40 agonist ivuxolimab. This chain joins TRBV30 and TRBJ1-5; no definite D call. The TCR comes from an adult with an advanced solid tumor such as melanoma, head and neck, liver or kidney cancer. In DNA, the CDR3 is TGTGCCTGGAGCCCACAGTACAATCAGCCCCAGCATTTT. Translation gives CAWSPQYNQPQHF.